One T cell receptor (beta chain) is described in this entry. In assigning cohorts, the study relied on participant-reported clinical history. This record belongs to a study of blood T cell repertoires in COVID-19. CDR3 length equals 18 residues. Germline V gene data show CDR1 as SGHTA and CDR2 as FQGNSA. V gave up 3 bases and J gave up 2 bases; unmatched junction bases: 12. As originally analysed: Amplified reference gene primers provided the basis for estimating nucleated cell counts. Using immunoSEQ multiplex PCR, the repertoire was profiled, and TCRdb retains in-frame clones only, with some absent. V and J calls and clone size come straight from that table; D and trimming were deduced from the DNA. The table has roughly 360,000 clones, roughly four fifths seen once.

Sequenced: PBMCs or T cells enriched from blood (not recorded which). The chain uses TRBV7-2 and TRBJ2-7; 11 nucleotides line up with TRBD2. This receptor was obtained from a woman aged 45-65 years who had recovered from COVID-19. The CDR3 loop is CASSFSVPGTSGTYEQYF. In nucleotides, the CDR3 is TGTGCCAGCAGCTTTTCCGTCCCCGGGACTAGCGGAACCTACGAGCAGTACTTC.